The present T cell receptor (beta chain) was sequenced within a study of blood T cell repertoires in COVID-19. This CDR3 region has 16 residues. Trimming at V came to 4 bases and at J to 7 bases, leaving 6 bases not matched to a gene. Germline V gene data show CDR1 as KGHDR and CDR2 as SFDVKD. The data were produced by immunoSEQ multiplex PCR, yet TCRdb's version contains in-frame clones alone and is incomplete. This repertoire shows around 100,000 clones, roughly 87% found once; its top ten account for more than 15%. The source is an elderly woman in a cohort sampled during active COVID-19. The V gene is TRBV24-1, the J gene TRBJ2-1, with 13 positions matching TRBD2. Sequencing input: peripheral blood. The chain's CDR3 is CATSDPGLAGRNEQFF. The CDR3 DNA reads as TGTGCCACCAGTGACCCGGGACTAGCGGGGCGGAATGAGCAGTTCTTC.